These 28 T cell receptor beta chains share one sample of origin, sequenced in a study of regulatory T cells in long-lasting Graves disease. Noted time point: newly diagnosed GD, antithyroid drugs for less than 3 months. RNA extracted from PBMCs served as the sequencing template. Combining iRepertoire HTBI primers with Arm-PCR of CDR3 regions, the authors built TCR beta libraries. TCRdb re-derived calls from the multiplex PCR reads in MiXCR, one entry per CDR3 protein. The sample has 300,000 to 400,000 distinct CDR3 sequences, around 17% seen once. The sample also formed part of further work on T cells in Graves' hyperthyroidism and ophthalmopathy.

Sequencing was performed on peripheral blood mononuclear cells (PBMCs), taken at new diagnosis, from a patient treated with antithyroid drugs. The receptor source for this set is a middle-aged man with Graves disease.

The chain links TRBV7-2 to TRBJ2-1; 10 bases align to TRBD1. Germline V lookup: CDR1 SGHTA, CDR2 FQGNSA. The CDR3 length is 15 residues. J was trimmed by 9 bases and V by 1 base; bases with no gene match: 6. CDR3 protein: CASSLGGQGLVEQFF. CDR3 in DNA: TGTGCCAGCAGCTTAGGGGGACAGGGGCTGGTTGAGCAGTTCTTC. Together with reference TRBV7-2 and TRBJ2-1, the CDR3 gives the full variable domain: GAGVSQSPSNKVTEKGKDVELRCDPISGHTALYWYRQSLGQGLEFLIYFQGNSAPDKSGLPSDRFSAERTGGSVSTLTIQRTQQEDSAVYLCASSLGGQGLVEQFFGPGTRLTVL.

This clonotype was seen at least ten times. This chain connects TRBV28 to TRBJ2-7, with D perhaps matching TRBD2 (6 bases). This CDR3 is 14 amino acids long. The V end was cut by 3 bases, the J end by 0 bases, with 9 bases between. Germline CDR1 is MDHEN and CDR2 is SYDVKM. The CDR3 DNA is TGTGCCAGCAGTTTGGGGGGAGACTCCTACGAGCAGTACTTC. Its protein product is CASSLGGDSYEQYF.

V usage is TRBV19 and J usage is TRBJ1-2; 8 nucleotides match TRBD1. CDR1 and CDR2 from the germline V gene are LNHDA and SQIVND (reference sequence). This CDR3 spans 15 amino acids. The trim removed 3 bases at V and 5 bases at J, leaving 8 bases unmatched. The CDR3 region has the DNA TGTGCCAGTAGTATGTCCGGGACAGGAACGTATGGCTACACCTTC. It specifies CASSMSGTGTYGYTF.

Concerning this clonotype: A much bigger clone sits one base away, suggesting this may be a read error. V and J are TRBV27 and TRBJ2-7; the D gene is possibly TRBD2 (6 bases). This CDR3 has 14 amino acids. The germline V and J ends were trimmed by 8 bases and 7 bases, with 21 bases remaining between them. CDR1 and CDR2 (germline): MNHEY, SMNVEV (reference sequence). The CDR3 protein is CASAPGSSYNEQYF. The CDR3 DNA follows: TGTGCCAGCGCACCCGGGAGCTCCTACAATGAGCAGTACTTC.

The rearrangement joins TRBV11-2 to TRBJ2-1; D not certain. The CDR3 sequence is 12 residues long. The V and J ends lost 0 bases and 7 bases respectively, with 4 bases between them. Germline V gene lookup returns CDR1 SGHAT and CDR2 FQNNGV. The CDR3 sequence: CASSLEQNEQFF. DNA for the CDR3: TGTGCCAGCAGCTTAGAACAGAATGAGCAGTTCTTC.

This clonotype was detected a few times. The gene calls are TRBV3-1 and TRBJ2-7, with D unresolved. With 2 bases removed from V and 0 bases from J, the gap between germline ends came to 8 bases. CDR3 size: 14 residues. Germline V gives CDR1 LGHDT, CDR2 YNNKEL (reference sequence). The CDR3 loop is CASSQQQSSYEQYF. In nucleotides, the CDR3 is TGTGCCAGCAGCCAACAACAGAGCTCCTACGAGCAGTACTTC.

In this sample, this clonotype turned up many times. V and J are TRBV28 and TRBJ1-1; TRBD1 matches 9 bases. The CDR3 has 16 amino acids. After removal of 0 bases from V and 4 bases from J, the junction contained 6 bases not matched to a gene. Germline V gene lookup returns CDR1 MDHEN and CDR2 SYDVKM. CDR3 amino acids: CASSLWVGTGSTEAFF. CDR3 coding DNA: TGTGCCAGCAGTTTATGGGTTGGGACAGGGTCCACTGAAGCTTTCTTT. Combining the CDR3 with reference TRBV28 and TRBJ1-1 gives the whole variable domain DVKVTQSSRYLVKRTGEKVFLECVQDMDHENMFWYRQDPGLGLRLIYFSYDVKMKEKGDIPEGYSVSREKKERFSLILESASTNQTSMYLCASSLWVGTGSTEAFFGQGTRLTVV.

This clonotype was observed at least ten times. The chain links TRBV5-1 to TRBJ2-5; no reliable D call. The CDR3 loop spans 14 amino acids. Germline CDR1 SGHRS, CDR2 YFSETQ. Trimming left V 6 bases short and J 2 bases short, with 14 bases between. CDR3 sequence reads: CASTTLGVQETQYF. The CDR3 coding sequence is TGCGCCAGCACGACTCTTGGGGTTCAAGAGACCCAGTACTTC.

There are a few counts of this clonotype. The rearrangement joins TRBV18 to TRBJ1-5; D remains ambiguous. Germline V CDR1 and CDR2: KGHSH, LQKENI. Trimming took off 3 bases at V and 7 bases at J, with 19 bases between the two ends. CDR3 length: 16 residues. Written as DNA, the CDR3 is TGTGCCAGCTCACCGGGCGTTCCGGCAGGCAGGCAGCCCCAGCATTTT. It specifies CASSPGVPAGRQPQHF.

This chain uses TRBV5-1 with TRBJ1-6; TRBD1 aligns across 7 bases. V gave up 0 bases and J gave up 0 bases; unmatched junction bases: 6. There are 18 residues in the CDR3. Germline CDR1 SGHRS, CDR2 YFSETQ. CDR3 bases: TGCGCCAGCAGCTTGGAACAGGGGTCGAGCTCCTATAATTCACCCCTCCACTTT. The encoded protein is CASSLEQGSSSYNSPLHF.

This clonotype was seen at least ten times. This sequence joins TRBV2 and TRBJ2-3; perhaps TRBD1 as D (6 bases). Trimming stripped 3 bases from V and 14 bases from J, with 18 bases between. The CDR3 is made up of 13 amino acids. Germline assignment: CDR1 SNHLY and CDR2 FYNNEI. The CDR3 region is CASSEILEGVGYF. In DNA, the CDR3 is TGTGCCAGCAGTGAGATTCTTGAGGGGGTCGGGTATTTT.

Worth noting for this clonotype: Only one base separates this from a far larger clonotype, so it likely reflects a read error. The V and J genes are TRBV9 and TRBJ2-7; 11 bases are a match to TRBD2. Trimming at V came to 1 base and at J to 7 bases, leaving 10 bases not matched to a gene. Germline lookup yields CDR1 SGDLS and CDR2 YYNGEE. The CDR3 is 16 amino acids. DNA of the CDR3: TGTGCCAGCAGCGTACGACTAGCGGGGAACTACAATGAGCAGTACTTC. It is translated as CASSVRLAGNYNEQYF.

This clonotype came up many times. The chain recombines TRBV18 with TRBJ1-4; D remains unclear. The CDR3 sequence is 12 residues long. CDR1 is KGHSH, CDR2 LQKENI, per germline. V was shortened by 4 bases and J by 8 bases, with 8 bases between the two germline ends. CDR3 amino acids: CASSRPQEKLFF. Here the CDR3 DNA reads TGTGCCAGCTCACGACCCCAGGAAAAACTGTTTTTT.

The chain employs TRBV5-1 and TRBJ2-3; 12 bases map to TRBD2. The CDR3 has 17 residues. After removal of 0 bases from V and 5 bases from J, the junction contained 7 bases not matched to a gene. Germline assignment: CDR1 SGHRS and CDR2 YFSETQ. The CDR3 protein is CASSLALAGGRGDTQYF. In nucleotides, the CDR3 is TGCGCCAGCAGCTTGGCACTAGCGGGGGGCCGTGGAGATACGCAGTATTTT.

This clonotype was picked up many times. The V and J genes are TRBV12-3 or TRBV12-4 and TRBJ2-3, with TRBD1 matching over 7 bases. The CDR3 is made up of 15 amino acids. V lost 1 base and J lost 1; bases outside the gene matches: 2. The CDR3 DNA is TGTGCCAGCAGTTTAGAGACAGGGCGCACAGATACGCAGTATTTT. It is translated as CASSLETGRTDTQYF.

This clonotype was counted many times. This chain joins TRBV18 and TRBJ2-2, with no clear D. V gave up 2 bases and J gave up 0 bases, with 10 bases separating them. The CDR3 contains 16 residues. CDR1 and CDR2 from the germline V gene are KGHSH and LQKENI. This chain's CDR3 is CASSPFATTNTGELFF. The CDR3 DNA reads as TGTGCCAGCTCACCATTCGCGACGACGAACACCGGGGAGCTGTTTTTT.

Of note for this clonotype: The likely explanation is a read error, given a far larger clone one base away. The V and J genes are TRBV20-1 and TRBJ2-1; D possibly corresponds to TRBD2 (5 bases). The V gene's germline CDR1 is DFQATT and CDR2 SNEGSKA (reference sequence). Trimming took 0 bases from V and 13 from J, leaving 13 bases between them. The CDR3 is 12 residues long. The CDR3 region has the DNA TGCAGTGCTAGAGAGGCATGGGAGACCCAGTTCTTC. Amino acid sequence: CSAREAWETQFF.

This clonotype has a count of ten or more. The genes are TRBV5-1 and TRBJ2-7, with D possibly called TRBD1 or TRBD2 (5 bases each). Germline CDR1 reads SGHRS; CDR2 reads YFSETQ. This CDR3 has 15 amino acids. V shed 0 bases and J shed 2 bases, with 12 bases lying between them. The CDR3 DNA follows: TGCGCCAGCAGCTTGGCCATCGGGACCCCCTACGAGCAGTACTTC. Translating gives CASSLAIGTPYEQYF. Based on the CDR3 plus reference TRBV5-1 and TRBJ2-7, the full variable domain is KAGVTQTPRYLIKTRGQQVTLSCSPISGHRSVSWYQQTPGQGLQFLFEYFSETQRNKGNFPGRFSGRQFSNSRSEMNVSTLELGDSALYLCASSLAIGTPYEQYFGPGTRLTVT.

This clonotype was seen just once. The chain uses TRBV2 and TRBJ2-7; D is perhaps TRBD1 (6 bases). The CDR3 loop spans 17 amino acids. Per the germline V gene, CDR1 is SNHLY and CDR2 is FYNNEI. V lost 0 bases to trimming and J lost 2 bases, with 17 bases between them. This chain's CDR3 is CASSEAGTGQGPYEQYF. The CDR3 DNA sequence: TGTGCCAGCAGTGAAGCTGGGACGGGACAAGGCCCCTACGAGCAGTACTTC.

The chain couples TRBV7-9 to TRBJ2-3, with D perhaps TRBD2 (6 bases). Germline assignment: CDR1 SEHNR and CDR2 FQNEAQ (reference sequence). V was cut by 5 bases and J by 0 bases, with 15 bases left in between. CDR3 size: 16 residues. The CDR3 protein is CASSPGWGESTDTQYF. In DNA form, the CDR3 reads TGTGCCAGCAGCCCGGGGTGGGGGGAAAGCACAGATACGCAGTATTTT. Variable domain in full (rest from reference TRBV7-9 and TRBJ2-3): DTGVSQNPRHKITKRGQNVTFRCDPISEHNRLYWYRQTLGQGPEFLTYFQNEAQLEKSRLLSDRFSAERPKGSFSTLEIQRTEQGDSAMYLCASSPGWGESTDTQYFGPGTRLTVL.

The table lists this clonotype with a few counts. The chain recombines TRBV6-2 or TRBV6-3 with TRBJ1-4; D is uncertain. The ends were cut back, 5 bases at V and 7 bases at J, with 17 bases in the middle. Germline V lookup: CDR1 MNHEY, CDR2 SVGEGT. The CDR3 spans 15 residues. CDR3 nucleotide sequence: TGTGCCAGCAGTCGTTATACGAGGACGGGTGAAAAACTGTTTTTT. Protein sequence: CASSRYTRTGEKLFF.

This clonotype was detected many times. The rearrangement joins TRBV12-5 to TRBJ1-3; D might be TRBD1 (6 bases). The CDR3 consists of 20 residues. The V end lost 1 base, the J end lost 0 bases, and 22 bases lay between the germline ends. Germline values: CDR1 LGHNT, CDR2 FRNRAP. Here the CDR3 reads CASGLGRRGSHPDSGNTIYF. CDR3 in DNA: TGTGCTAGTGGTTTGGGGCGCAGGGGCTCTCACCCAGACTCTGGAAACACCATATATTTT.

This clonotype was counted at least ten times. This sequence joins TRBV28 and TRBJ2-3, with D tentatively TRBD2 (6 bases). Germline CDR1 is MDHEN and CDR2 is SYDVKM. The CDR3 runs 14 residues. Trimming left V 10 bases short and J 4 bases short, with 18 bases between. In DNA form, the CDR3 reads TGTGCCAACGCCCCGGGACTGGCTTCAGATACGCAGTATTTT. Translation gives CANAPGLASDTQYF.

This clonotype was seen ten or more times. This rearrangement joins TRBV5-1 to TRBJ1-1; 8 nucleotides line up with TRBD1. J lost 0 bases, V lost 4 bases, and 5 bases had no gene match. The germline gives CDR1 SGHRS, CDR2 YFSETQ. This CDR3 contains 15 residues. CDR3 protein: CASSTTGAMNTEAFF. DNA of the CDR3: TGCGCCAGCAGCACGACAGGGGCAATGAACACTGAAGCTTTCTTT.

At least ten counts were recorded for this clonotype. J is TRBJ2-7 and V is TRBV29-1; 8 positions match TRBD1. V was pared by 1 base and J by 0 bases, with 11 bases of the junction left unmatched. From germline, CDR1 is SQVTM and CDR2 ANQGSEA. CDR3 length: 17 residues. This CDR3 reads CSVEVLHRDRISYEQYF. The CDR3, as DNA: TGCAGCGTTGAAGTCCTACACCGGGACAGGATCTCCTACGAGCAGTACTTC.

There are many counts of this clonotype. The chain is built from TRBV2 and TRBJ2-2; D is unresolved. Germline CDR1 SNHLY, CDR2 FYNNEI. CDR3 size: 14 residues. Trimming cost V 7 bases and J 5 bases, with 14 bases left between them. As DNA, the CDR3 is TGTGCCAGCACCCCCTTCAGGCCGACCGGGGAGCTGTTTTTT. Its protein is CASTPFRPTGELFF.

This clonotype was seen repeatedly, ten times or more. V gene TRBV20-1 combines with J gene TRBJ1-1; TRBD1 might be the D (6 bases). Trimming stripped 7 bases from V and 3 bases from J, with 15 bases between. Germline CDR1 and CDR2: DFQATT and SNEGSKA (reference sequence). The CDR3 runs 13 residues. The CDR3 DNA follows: TGCAGTGTTTCACAGGGACTTTACACTGAAGCTTTCTTT. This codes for CSVSQGLYTEAFF.

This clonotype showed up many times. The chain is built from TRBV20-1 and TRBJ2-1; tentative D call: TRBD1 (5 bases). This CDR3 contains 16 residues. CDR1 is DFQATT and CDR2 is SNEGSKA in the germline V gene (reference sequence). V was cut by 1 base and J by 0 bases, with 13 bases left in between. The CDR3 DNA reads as TGCAGTGCTAGAGGGGGCCTCTATAGCTCCTACAATGAGCAGTTCTTC. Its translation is CSARGGLYSSYNEQFF.